This TCR beta chain was sequenced for a study of beta chain features in type 1 diabetes. About the research overall: Patient and healthy donor groups were alike in age, gender and cell yields.

Concerning this clone: Its specificity is unknown.

Every donor had blood drawn once into heparin, approximately 0.11 L on average. Of the isolated RNA, all was reverse transcribed, and so the sequenced material was expressed TCRB transcripts. Some 4 million reads on average were seen across naive, central memory and regulatory T cell samples. Profiled with immunoSEQ multiplex PCR; TCRdb holds only in-frame clones, not every one. The sample lists 240,000 or so clones, around 14% occurring once. Study-level results: In all four CD4+ subsets, TCRB CDR3 length was significantly, moderately reduced in type 1 diabetes.

The sequence was collected from a young man with type 1 diabetes. What was sequenced was naive CD4+ T cells from blood.

The CDR3 DNA reads TGTGCCAGCAGCTTAGCGCTGGGGGGCTACGAGCAGTACTTC. Translating gives CASSLALGGYEQYF. J is TRBJ2-7 and V is TRBV7-9, with a weak D call TRBD2 (6 bases). V was trimmed by 0 bases and J by 3 bases, leaving 9 bases between them. From germline, CDR1 is SEHNR and CDR2 FQNEAQ (reference sequence). The CDR3 is made up of 14 amino acids.